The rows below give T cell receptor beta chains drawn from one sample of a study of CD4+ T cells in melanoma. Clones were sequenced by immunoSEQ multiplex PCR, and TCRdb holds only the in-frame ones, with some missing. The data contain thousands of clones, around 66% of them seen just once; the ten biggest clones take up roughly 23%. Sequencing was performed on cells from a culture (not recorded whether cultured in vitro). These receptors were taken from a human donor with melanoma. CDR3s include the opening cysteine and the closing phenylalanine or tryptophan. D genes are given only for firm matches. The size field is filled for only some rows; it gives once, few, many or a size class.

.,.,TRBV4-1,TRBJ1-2,TGCGCCAGCAGCCAAGATGTAGGCGGCTATAGGGGGAACTATGGCTACACCTTC,CASSQDVGGYRGNYGYTF
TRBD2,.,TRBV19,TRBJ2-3,TGTGCCAGTAGTATATCGGGGGGGAGCACAGATACGCAGTATTTT,CASSISGGSTDTQYF
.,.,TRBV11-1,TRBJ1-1,TGTGCCAGCAGCCACGGGTTGGGCACTGAAGCTTTCTTT,CASSHGLGTEAFF
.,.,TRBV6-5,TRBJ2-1,TGTGCCAGCAGTAGGGGGAGAAGCTCCTACAATGAGCAGTTCTTC,CASSRGRSSYNEQFF
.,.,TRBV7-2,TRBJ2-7,TGTGCCAGCAGCTTAGCGCCCAGTAGCGAGCAGTACTTC,CASSLAPSSEQYF
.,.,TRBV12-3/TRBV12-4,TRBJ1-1,TGTGCCAGCGGCCTTGGGGGCCCAGAAGCTTTCTTT,CASGLGGPEAFF
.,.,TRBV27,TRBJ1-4,TGTGCCAGCAGACCATTCCGAGGGGTGGCTAATGAAAAACTGTTTTTT,CASRPFRGVANEKLFF
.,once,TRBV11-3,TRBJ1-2,TGTGCCAGCAGCTTAAACGGGGGTGGCTACACCTTC,CASSLNGGGYTF
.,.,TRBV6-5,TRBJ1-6,TGTGCCAGCACCCTGAAGGGGGTTGGTAATTCACCCCTCCACTTT,CASTLKGVGNSPLHF
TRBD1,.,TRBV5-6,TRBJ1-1,TGTGCCAGCAGCTGGGACAGGTCGGTAACTGAAGCTTTCTTT,CASSWDRSVTEAFF
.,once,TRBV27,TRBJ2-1,TGTGCCAGCAGTTTATCGGGGGGCCCTTACAATGAGCAGTTCTTC,CASSLSGGPYNEQFF
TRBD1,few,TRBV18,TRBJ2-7,TGTGCCAGCTCATCAGGGACAGGAGGAAGCGAGCAGTACTTC,CASSSGTGGSEQYF
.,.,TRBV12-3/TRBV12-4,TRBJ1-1,TGTGCCAGCAGTTTAACTCTGAACACTGAAGCTTTCTTT,CASSLTLNTEAFF
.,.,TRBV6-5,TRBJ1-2,TGTGCCAGCAGTTTCCGACAAACACCTAACTATGGCTACACCTTC,CASSFRQTPNYGYTF
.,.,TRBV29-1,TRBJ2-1,TGCAGCGTCACAGGGTACAATGAGCAGTTCTTC,CSVTGYNEQFF
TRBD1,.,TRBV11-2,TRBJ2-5,TGTGCCAGCAGCTCCCGGGACAGGGGCCGTTTGGAGACCCAGTACTTC,CASSSRDRGRLETQYF
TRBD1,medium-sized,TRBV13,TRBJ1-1,TGTGCCAGCAGCCCGGCAGGGGGCAGGACTGAAGCTTTCTTT,CASSPAGGRTEAFF
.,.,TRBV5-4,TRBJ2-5,TGTGCCAGCAGCTCGGACGCGCAAGAGACCCAGTACTTC,CASSSDAQETQYF
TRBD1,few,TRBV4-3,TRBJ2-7,TGCGCCAGCAGCCAAGTCTCCGGGACAGGGGCCTACGAGCAGTACTTC,CASSQVSGTGAYEQYF
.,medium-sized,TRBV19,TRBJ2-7,TGTGCCAGTAGTAACGGGCCCTACGAGCAGTACTTC,CASSNGPYEQYF
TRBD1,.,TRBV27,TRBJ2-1,TGTGCCAGCAGTTCGGGACAGATAAGAAAGTTCTTC,CASSSGQIRKFF
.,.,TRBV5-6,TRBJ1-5,TGTGCCAGCAGCAGGGGACAACAGGGCCTAAATCAGCCCCAGCATTTT,CASSRGQQGLNQPQHF
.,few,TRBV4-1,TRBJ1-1,TGCGCCAGCAGCCAGGCTTCGGGGGCGCGGACTGAAGCTTTCTTT,CASSQASGARTEAFF
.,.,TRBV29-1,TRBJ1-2,TGCAGCGTAAGCAGCGAAATGGGAGTCTCTAGGTATGGCTACACCTTC,CSVSSEMGVSRYGYTF
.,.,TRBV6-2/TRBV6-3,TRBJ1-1,TGTGCCAGCAGTTACCCCACGTTGAACACTGAAGCTTTCTTT,CASSYPTLNTEAFF
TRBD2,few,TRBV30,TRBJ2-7,TGTGCCTGGAGCCCCGGGGGGGCCGTGTACGAGCAGTACTTC,CAWSPGGAVYEQYF
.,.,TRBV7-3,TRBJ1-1,TGTGCCAGCAGCTCCGACAGGAACACTGAAGCTTTCTTT,CASSSDRNTEAFF
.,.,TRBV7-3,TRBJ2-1,TGTGCCAGCAGCTTACGGGGTAGAGGGGTCCTAACCAATGAGCAGTTCTTC,CASSLRGRGVLTNEQFF
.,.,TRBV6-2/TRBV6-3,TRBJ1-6,TGTGCCAGCACCCCCGGGGACTATAATTCACCCCTCCACTTT,CASTPGDYNSPLHF
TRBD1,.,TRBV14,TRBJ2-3,TGTGCCAGCAGCCCCGGACAGGGGAGGACAGATACGCAGTATTTT,CASSPGQGRTDTQYF
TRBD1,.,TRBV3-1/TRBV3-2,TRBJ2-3,TGTGCCAGCAGCCAAAGGACAGGGGGCTCCACAGATACGCAGTATTTT,CASSQRTGGSTDTQYF
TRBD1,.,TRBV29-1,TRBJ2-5,TGCAGCGGGAGGGACAGGGGGCCTGCGACCCAGTACTTC,CSGRDRGPATQYF
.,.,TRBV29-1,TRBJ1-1,TGCAGCGTTGAAACCCTTGGCCCCAACTATTTGAACACTGAAGCTTTCTTT,CSVETLGPNYLNTEAFF
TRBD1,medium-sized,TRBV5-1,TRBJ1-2,TGCGCCAGCAGCTTGGCCAAGGCAGGGGGCTTCTATGGCTACACCTTC,CASSLAKAGGFYGYTF
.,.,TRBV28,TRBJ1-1,TGTGCCAGCACCCTTTTTGGCCAATTCCCTATGAACACTGAAGCTTTCTTT,CASTLFGQFPMNTEAFF
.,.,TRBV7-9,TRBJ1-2,TGTGCCAGCAGCCCGGGACGGATCTATGGCTACACCTTC,CASSPGRIYGYTF
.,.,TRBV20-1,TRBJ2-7,TGCAGTGCTGGTGACAGCTCCTACGAGCAGTACTTC,CSAGDSSYEQYF
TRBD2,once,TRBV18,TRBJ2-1,TGTGCCAGCTCAATAGCGGGGGCCACAAGGGAGGGGCAGTTCTTC,CASSIAGATREGQFF
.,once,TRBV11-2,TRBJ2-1,TGTGCCAGCAGCCCCGCCGGGGGCTACAATGAGCAGTTCTTC,CASSPAGGYNEQFF
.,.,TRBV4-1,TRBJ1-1,TGCGCCAGCAGCCAGGTGACAGCTTGGGGCACTGAAGCTTTCTTT,CASSQVTAWGTEAFF
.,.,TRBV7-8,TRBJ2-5,TGTGCCAGCAGCTTAGCTCAGGGAAAGACCCAGTACTTC,CASSLAQGKTQYF
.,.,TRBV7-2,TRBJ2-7,TGTGCCAGCGCCCCAGGTTCGGACGAGCAGTACTTC,CASAPGSDEQYF
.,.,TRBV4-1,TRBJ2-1,TGCGCCAGCAGCCAAGAGGCGGGGCCGGGGTACAATGAGCAGTTCTTC,CASSQEAGPGYNEQFF
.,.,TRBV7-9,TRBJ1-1,TGTGCCAGCAGCCCCCCGGGGGCAGGGACGAACACTGAAGCTTTCTTT,CASSPPGAGTNTEAFF
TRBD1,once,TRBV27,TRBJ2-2,TGTGCCAGCAGTTTCCCAGGGGGCCACGGGGAGCTGTTTTTT,CASSFPGGHGELFF
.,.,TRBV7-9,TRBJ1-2,TGTGCCAGCAGCTTAGACAGGAAGCTATATGGCTACACCTTC,CASSLDRKLYGYTF
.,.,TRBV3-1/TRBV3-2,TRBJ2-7,TGTGCCAGCAGCCAAGAAAGGTGGAGGGGGAACGAGCAGTACTTC,CASSQERWRGNEQYF
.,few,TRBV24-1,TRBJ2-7,TGTGCCACTGGGCCGACAGGCTCCTACGAGCAGTACTTC,CATGPTGSYEQYF
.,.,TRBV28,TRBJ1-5,TGTGCCAGCAGTTTTTGGCAGGCGACCAATCAGCCCCAGCATTTT,CASSFWQATNQPQHF
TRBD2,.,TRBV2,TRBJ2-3,TGTGCCAGCAAGGGACTAGCGGGGGGGCTCATAGATACGCAGTATTTT,CASKGLAGGLIDTQYF
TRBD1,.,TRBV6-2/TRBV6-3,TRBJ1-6,TGTGCCAGCAGTACCAGGGGGAGCTCCTATAATTCACCCCTCCACTTT,CASSTRGSSYNSPLHF
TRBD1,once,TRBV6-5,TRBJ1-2,TGTGCCAGCACCTGGGACAGGACTAACTATGGCTACACCTTC,CASTWDRTNYGYTF
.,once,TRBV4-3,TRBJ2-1,TGCGCCAGCAGCCAAGATGTGGGCTTTCCATACAATGAGCAGTTCTTC,CASSQDVGFPYNEQFF
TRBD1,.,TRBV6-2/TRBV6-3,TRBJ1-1,TGTGCCAGCAGTTACGAGACAGGGGGCGCGGGTCCCAAAAACACTGAAGCTTTCTTT,CASSYETGGAGPKNTEAFF
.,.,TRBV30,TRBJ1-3,TGTGCCTGGAGCCCGGCGGACCGAAAAAACACCATATATTTT,CAWSPADRKNTIYF